These T cell receptor beta chains were read from a single sample in a study of blood T cells in healthy people across ages. TCRdb passed the 5' RACE reads through MiXCR, listing each CDR3 protein once. Of hundreds of thousands of distinct CDR3 sequences listed, roughly 53% are singletons. Sample: blood. These receptors originate from a man aged 55-75 years in good health. Each CDR3 is given with its conserved first and last residue.

TRBV7-2,TRBJ1-5,CASSPGQGAQPQHF
TRBV12-3/TRBV12-4,TRBJ2-3,CASSLVGGGDTQYF
TRBV7-2,TRBJ1-5,CASSLIWNQPQHF
TRBV11-2,TRBJ2-5,CASNSGGGETQYF
TRBV20-1,-,CSARDEGFYEQYF
TRBV5-5,-,CASSSPGNEQYF
TRBV4-2,TRBJ1-2,CASSPMGTGIYGYTF
TRBV28,TRBJ1-4,CASSAHGTANEKLFF
TRBV4-1,TRBJ2-7,CASSQLDGDTMSSYEQYF
TRBV18,TRBJ1-4,CASSPGQGTNEKLFF
TRBV9,TRBJ2-2,CASSASQGANTGELFF
TRBV6-5,TRBJ1-2,CTSSYRVLDGYTF
TRBV29-1,TRBJ2-3,CSVDWGAFTDTQYF
TRBV7-2,TRBJ2-7,CASSLINGQAFYEQYF
TRBV6-2/TRBV6-3,TRBJ1-6,CASIRQGTASPLHF
TRBV7-2,TRBJ2-5,CASSRRAVQETQYF
TRBV5-1,TRBJ1-1,CASSPRTGSTKAFF
TRBV27,TRBJ2-5,CASSLDSGTGRIETQYF
TRBV20-1,-,CSASDDRAETQYF
TRBV20-1,TRBJ2-5,CSASLQGFLEKQYF
TRBV5-4,TRBJ1-4,CASSLERGRSSEKLFF
TRBV7-9,TRBJ2-7,CASSYDEDYEQYF
TRBV7-2,TRBJ2-1,CASSVDRVLGNEQFF
TRBV20-1,TRBJ2-5,CSANPGEVQETQYF
TRBV4-1,TRBJ1-2,CASSPARRQEANYGYTF
TRBV7-2,TRBJ2-3,CASSLLGLAVADTQYF
TRBV7-9,TRBJ2-1,CASSPKGAPKGELQFF
TRBV4-1,TRBJ2-5,CASSDISGGETQYF
TRBV12-3/TRBV12-4,TRBJ2-7,CASSFREMGEQYF
TRBV13,TRBJ2-1,CASTMDRGQLMDEQFF
TRBV20-1,TRBJ1-2,CSAGRGLSGYTF
TRBV29-1,TRBJ2-1,CSVPTPGNEQFF
TRBV6-2/TRBV6-3,TRBJ2-7,CASSDVAGGYEQYF
TRBV9,TRBJ2-7,CASSVALRGDEQYF
TRBV19,TRBJ1-1,CASSTGPGTEAFF
TRBV10-3,TRBJ2-1,CAISGLVAPYNEQFF
TRBV5-1,TRBJ1-2,CASSPGGTFDGYTF
TRBV28,TRBJ2-4,CASSFLGTQNIQYF